This T cell receptor beta chain came from a study of T-cell reconstitution after alpha-beta-depleted transplantation in children. Findings of the study overall: Alpha-beta T cells present about two months after transplant were reported to originate from several hundred expanded graft clones. In some patients, recipient T cells and intrathymic progenitors surviving conditioning explained high day-60 diversity. Among T cells one year after transplant, newly produced cells accounted for most counts and diversity.

For this clonotype: What it recognizes is unknown.

Losses at the gene ends were 10 bases for V and 5 bases for J; bases not matched to a gene: 5. CDR1 and CDR2 from the germline V gene are SEHNR and FQNEAQ (reference sequence). There are 12 residues in the CDR3. Unique molecular identifiers were incorporated into the prepared TCRbeta library. TCRdb itself ran the PCR reads through MiXCR, one entry per CDR3 protein. The sample has about 210,000 distinct CDR3 sequences; over 15% are singletons. This sequence joins TRBV7-9 and TRBJ1-3, with 7 bases identical to TRBD1. The source is a male patient under 10 years old who had a stem cell transplant for acute lymphoblastic leukemia, so the T cells may come from the graft donor. Source: PBMCs, mostly from graft donor cells, taken 360 days after TCRalphabeta/CD19-depleted stem cell transplant. CDR3: CATRQGRNTIYF. Written as DNA, the CDR3 is TGTGCCACCAGACAGGGAAGAAACACCATATATTTT.